Listed here is a single T cell receptor (beta chain). This record comes from a study of blood T cell repertoires in COVID-19. Unmatched junction bases numbered 6, after V lost 5 bases and J lost 0 bases. Germline V gene data show CDR1 as SGHTA and CDR2 as FQGTGA. The CDR3 is 15 residues long. Profiling relied on immunoSEQ multiplex PCR, and the TCRdb table lists in-frame clones only, not all of them. Found here are 30,000 to 40,000 clones, 91% of them singletons; the top ten hold under 2.5%. Input material: peripheral blood. The receptor comes from a man aged 45-65 years with active COVID-19. The chain couples TRBV7-3 to TRBJ2-5, with TRBD1 identical over 7 bases. The CDR3 here is CASSRTGSHQETQYF. In nucleotides, the CDR3 is TGTGCCAGCAGCCGGACAGGATCCCACCAAGAGACCCAGTACTTC.